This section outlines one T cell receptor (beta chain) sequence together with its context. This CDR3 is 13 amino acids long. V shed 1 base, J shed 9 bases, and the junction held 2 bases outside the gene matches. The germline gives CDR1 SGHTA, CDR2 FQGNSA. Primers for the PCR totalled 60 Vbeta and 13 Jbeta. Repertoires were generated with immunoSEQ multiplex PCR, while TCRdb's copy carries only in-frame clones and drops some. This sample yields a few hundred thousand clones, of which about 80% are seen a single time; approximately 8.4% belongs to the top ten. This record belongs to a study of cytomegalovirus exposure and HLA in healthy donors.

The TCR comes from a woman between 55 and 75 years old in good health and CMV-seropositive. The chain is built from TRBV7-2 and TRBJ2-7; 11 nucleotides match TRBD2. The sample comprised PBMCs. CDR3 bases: TGTGCCAGCAGCTTAGGTCTAGCGGGAGGGCAGTACTTC. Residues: CASSLGLAGGQYF.